The rows below give T cell receptor beta chains drawn from one sample of a study of OX40 agonist ivuxolimab in advanced cancers. TCRdb's table, derived via immunoSEQ multiplex PCR, lists solely in-frame clones and lacks some. Altogether 50,000 to 65,000 clones are present, around 84% being singletons, with the ten largest covering approximately 2.4%. Sequenced here: CD4+ or CD8+ T cells sorted from blood, sampled in a trial of the OX40 agonist ivuxolimab. These receptors originate from an adult with an advanced solid tumor such as melanoma, head and neck, liver or kidney cancer. CDR3s include the opening cysteine and the closing phenylalanine or tryptophan. D genes are given only for firm matches. Clone size is given for some rows only: seen once, a few or many times, or a class if the clone is expanded.

v_call: TRBV6-4
j_call: TRBJ1-5
d_call: .
clone_size: .
cdr3_nt: TGTGCCGGAGGAAGGGAAGATAGCAATCAGCCCCAGCATTTT
cdr3_aa: CAGGREDSNQPQHF

v_call: TRBV5-1
j_call: TRBJ2-2
d_call: .
clone_size: .
cdr3_nt: TGCGCCAGCAGCTTGGGACTAGGGGAGCTGTTTTTT
cdr3_aa: CASSLGLGELFF

v_call: TRBV10-1
j_call: TRBJ2-4
d_call: .
clone_size: .
cdr3_nt: TGCGCCAGCAGCTGGGATTCGGTACTAGCCAAAAACATTCAGTACTTC
cdr3_aa: CASSWDSVLAKNIQYF

v_call: TRBV2
j_call: TRBJ1-2
d_call: .
clone_size: once
cdr3_nt: TGTGCCAGCAGTCTTAGTTGGACTTATGGCTACACCTTC
cdr3_aa: CASSLSWTYGYTF

v_call: TRBV18
j_call: TRBJ1-2
d_call: .
clone_size: .
cdr3_nt: TGTGCCAGCTCACTCCAATCCAAGAACAACTATGGCTACACCTTC
cdr3_aa: CASSLQSKNNYGYTF

v_call: TRBV5-1
j_call: TRBJ1-1
d_call: .
clone_size: few
cdr3_nt: TGCGCCAGCAGCTTGGAAGTCCAGGGGACAAACACTGAAGCTTTCTTT
cdr3_aa: CASSLEVQGTNTEAFF

v_call: TRBV4-1
j_call: TRBJ1-2
d_call: TRBD1
clone_size: .
cdr3_nt: TGCGCCAGCAGCCGCGAAGCGAGGGGGCAATTAAACTATGGCTACACCTTC
cdr3_aa: CASSREARGQLNYGYTF

v_call: TRBV15
j_call: TRBJ2-7
d_call: .
clone_size: few
cdr3_nt: TGTGCCACCAGCAGAGATCTAGTCTACGAGCAGTACTTC
cdr3_aa: CATSRDLVYEQYF

v_call: TRBV27
j_call: TRBJ2-7
d_call: .
clone_size: .
cdr3_nt: TGTGCCAGCAGTTATCGGGGAGGCGGGCCCTACGAGCAGTACTTC
cdr3_aa: CASSYRGGGPYEQYF

v_call: TRBV28
j_call: TRBJ1-5
d_call: .
clone_size: .
cdr3_nt: TGTGCCAGCAGTTTACCAGGGGACAATCAGCCCCAGCATTTT
cdr3_aa: CASSLPGDNQPQHF

v_call: TRBV7-2
j_call: TRBJ2-7
d_call: TRBD2
clone_size: .
cdr3_nt: TGTGCCAGCAGCTCTAGCGGGGGCCTCTCCTACGAGCAGTACTTC
cdr3_aa: CASSSSGGLSYEQYF

v_call: TRBV19
j_call: TRBJ1-4
d_call: .
clone_size: .
cdr3_nt: TGTGCCAGTAGTCCCCCCGGGGGGGCGGCTGAAAAACTGTTTTTT
cdr3_aa: CASSPPGGAAEKLFF

v_call: TRBV7-9
j_call: TRBJ2-7
d_call: TRBD2
clone_size: .
cdr3_nt: TGTGCCAGCAGCCTAGTGACTAGCGGCTCCTACGAGCAGTACTTC
cdr3_aa: CASSLVTSGSYEQYF

v_call: TRBV5-1
j_call: TRBJ1-3
d_call: .
clone_size: .
cdr3_nt: TGCGCCAGCAGCCCGAACTCAGGGGACCCTGGAAACACCATATATTTT
cdr3_aa: CASSPNSGDPGNTIYF

v_call: TRBV19
j_call: TRBJ1-2
d_call: .
clone_size: .
cdr3_nt: TGTGCCAGTAGATCGGGGGGGGGCCCCTATGGCTACACCTTC
cdr3_aa: CASRSGGGPYGYTF

v_call: TRBV18
j_call: TRBJ2-1
d_call: .
clone_size: .
cdr3_nt: TGTGCCAGCTCCGGGAGTCGCGATGAGCAGTTCTTC
cdr3_aa: CASSGSRDEQFF

v_call: TRBV5-6
j_call: TRBJ2-7
d_call: TRBD1
clone_size: .
cdr3_nt: TGTGCCAGCAGCAACCTAGACAGGGAGAACGAGCAGTACTTC
cdr3_aa: CASSNLDRENEQYF

v_call: TRBV7-2
j_call: TRBJ2-3
d_call: TRBD2
clone_size: .
cdr3_nt: TGTGCCAGCAGAATAGCGGGGGGCACAGATACGCAGTATTTT
cdr3_aa: CASRIAGGTDTQYF

v_call: TRBV6-1
j_call: TRBJ2-7
d_call: .
clone_size: .
cdr3_nt: TGTGCCAGCAGTGTGACTAGATCCGAGCAGTACTTC
cdr3_aa: CASSVTRSEQYF

v_call: TRBV7-2
j_call: TRBJ2-5
d_call: .
clone_size: .
cdr3_nt: TGTGCCAGCAGCTTAGGTTTTGAGGAAGAGACCCAGTACTTC
cdr3_aa: CASSLGFEEETQYF

v_call: TRBV10-3
j_call: TRBJ2-2
d_call: .
clone_size: .
cdr3_nt: TGTGCCGCCTCTGGGGACAAGATTTACACCGGGGAGCTGTTTTTT
cdr3_aa: CAASGDKIYTGELFF

v_call: TRBV18
j_call: TRBJ2-7
d_call: TRBD1
clone_size: .
cdr3_nt: TGTGCCAGCTCCCAAGGACAGGGTCAGAGGGAGCAGTACTTC
cdr3_aa: CASSQGQGQREQYF

v_call: TRBV4-2
j_call: TRBJ2-1
d_call: .
clone_size: .
cdr3_nt: TGTGCCAGCAGCCTGGGGGGAACGGGCCCGGGGGAGCAGTTCTTC
cdr3_aa: CASSLGGTGPGEQFF

v_call: TRBV6-1
j_call: TRBJ2-5
d_call: .
clone_size: .
cdr3_nt: TGTGCCAGCAGTTCGCAGGCCCAGGAGACCCAGTACTTC
cdr3_aa: CASSSQAQETQYF

v_call: TRBV19
j_call: TRBJ1-2
d_call: .
clone_size: .
cdr3_nt: TGTGCCAGTAGTATACGCGATTACTATGGCTACACCTTC
cdr3_aa: CASSIRDYYGYTF

v_call: TRBV4-3
j_call: TRBJ1-2
d_call: TRBD1
clone_size: .
cdr3_nt: TGCGCCAGCAGCCAAGTAGGGGGCGGAAACTATGGCTACACCTTC
cdr3_aa: CASSQVGGGNYGYTF

v_call: TRBV6-4
j_call: TRBJ2-2
d_call: .
clone_size: .
cdr3_nt: TGTGCCAGCAGTGATGAGGGACACACCGGGGAGCTGTTTTTT
cdr3_aa: CASSDEGHTGELFF

v_call: TRBV7-2
j_call: TRBJ1-2
d_call: .
clone_size: .
cdr3_nt: TGTGCCAGCAGCTTGCGACACAGTCAGGATGGCTACACCTTC
cdr3_aa: CASSLRHSQDGYTF

v_call: TRBV7-6
j_call: TRBJ2-7
d_call: .
clone_size: .
cdr3_nt: TGTGCCAGCAGCTTATTACTCCCAAGCGAGCAGTACTTC
cdr3_aa: CASSLLLPSEQYF

v_call: TRBV27
j_call: TRBJ2-7
d_call: TRBD2
clone_size: .
cdr3_nt: TGTGCCAGCCGGGAAGCGGGAGGGCCAGGGCAGTACTTC
cdr3_aa: CASREAGGPGQYF

v_call: TRBV20-1
j_call: TRBJ2-4
d_call: .
clone_size: .
cdr3_nt: TGCAGTGCTAGCAAAAACATTCAGTACTTC
cdr3_aa: CSASKNIQYF

v_call: TRBV11-3
j_call: TRBJ1-1
d_call: .
clone_size: .
cdr3_nt: TGTGCCAGCAGCTTATACGCAGGGGCCCTTGAAGCTTTCTTT
cdr3_aa: CASSLYAGALEAFF

v_call: TRBV18
j_call: TRBJ1-2
d_call: .
clone_size: .
cdr3_nt: TGTGCCAGCTCACCTCCCCGGCGGAATAACTATGGCTACACCTTC
cdr3_aa: CASSPPRRNNYGYTF

v_call: TRBV5-1
j_call: TRBJ2-4
d_call: .
clone_size: .
cdr3_nt: TGCGCCAGCCCACCCCGACAGGGACTCCGCATTGTAGCCAAAAACATTCAGTACTTC
cdr3_aa: CASPPRQGLRIVAKNIQYF

v_call: TRBV6-5
j_call: TRBJ1-2
d_call: .
clone_size: .
cdr3_nt: TGTGCCAGCAGTTTGGGAAGAGGCTACACCTTC
cdr3_aa: CASSLGRGYTF

v_call: TRBV5-1
j_call: TRBJ2-2
d_call: .
clone_size: once
cdr3_nt: TGCGCCAGCAGCTTGCTAGGTCAGAGCACCGGGGAGCTGTTTTTT
cdr3_aa: CASSLLGQSTGELFF

v_call: TRBV18
j_call: TRBJ2-3
d_call: .
clone_size: .
cdr3_nt: TGTGCCAGCTCACCAGATGGGGGTCGCACAGATACGCAGTATTTT
cdr3_aa: CASSPDGGRTDTQYF

v_call: TRBV30
j_call: TRBJ2-6
d_call: .
clone_size: .
cdr3_nt: TGTGCCTGGACCCCACCTGGTTTCTGGGCCAACGTCCTGACTTTC
cdr3_aa: CAWTPPGFWANVLTF

v_call: TRBV7-8
j_call: TRBJ2-5
d_call: .
clone_size: .
cdr3_nt: TGTGCCAGCAGCTTATTAGGGACGCACGCCGCCCAGTACTTC
cdr3_aa: CASSLLGTHAAQYF

v_call: TRBV11-3
j_call: TRBJ1-1
d_call: .
clone_size: .
cdr3_nt: TGTGCCAGCAGCTTATTGAGGGACACTGAAGCTTTCTTT
cdr3_aa: CASSLLRDTEAFF

v_call: TRBV5-6
j_call: TRBJ1-1
d_call: .
clone_size: .
cdr3_nt: TGTGCCAGCAGCTTGGCCATCAGGGAGACTGAAGCTTTCTTT
cdr3_aa: CASSLAIRETEAFF

v_call: TRBV9
j_call: TRBJ1-3
d_call: TRBD1
clone_size: few
cdr3_nt: TGTGCCAGCAGCGTAGATCCGACAGGGGGCCTCTCTGGAAACACCATATATTTT
cdr3_aa: CASSVDPTGGLSGNTIYF

v_call: TRBV18
j_call: TRBJ2-7
d_call: TRBD1
clone_size: .
cdr3_nt: TGTGCCAGCTCACCGGGACAGGTGGAGCAGTACTTC
cdr3_aa: CASSPGQVEQYF

v_call: TRBV28
j_call: TRBJ2-1
d_call: TRBD2
clone_size: .
cdr3_nt: TGTGCCAGCAGTTTCTCCCCCGGGACTAGCGGGAGGGGGTCGTTCTTC
cdr3_aa: CASSFSPGTSGRGSFF

v_call: TRBV18
j_call: TRBJ2-7
d_call: .
clone_size: once
cdr3_nt: TGTGCCAGCTCAACATCGTCTTCTGGCGGGACCTTCTACGAGCAGTACTTC
cdr3_aa: CASSTSSSGGTFYEQYF

v_call: TRBV5-6
j_call: TRBJ2-5
d_call: .
clone_size: once
cdr3_nt: TGTGCCAGCAGCATTCCGAAGGGGGGCGGAAAAGAGACCCAGTACTTC
cdr3_aa: CASSIPKGGGKETQYF

v_call: TRBV5-1
j_call: TRBJ2-1
d_call: .
clone_size: few
cdr3_nt: TGCGCCAGCAGCTCCGAGCCGTCCTACAATGAGCAGTTCTTC
cdr3_aa: CASSSEPSYNEQFF

v_call: TRBV19
j_call: TRBJ2-3
d_call: TRBD1
clone_size: .
cdr3_nt: TGTGCCAGTAGTGTAGGACAGGGAGTAGATACGCAGTATTTT
cdr3_aa: CASSVGQGVDTQYF

v_call: TRBV29-1
j_call: TRBJ2-4
d_call: TRBD1
clone_size: .
cdr3_nt: TGCAGCGTTGAAGGGAGGACAGGGAAAAACATTCAGTACTTC
cdr3_aa: CSVEGRTGKNIQYF

v_call: TRBV15
j_call: TRBJ2-7
d_call: TRBD1
clone_size: .
cdr3_nt: TGTGCCACCCAGCCCCGACAGGGGGCCCACGAGCAGTACTTC
cdr3_aa: CATQPRQGAHEQYF

v_call: TRBV7-9
j_call: TRBJ2-7
d_call: TRBD2
clone_size: .
cdr3_nt: TGTGCCAGCACCCGGGGGGTCGGCTACGAGCAGTACTTC
cdr3_aa: CASTRGVGYEQYF

v_call: TRBV5-5
j_call: TRBJ1-2
d_call: .
clone_size: .
cdr3_nt: TGTGCCAGCAAAAAGGACTGGGACTATGGCTACACCTTC
cdr3_aa: CASKKDWDYGYTF

v_call: TRBV6-6
j_call: TRBJ2-2
d_call: .
clone_size: few
cdr3_nt: TGTGCCAGCAGGGCGGTAAACACCGGGGAGCTGTTTTTT
cdr3_aa: CASRAVNTGELFF

v_call: TRBV4-2
j_call: TRBJ1-5
d_call: .
clone_size: .
cdr3_nt: TGTGCCAGCAGCCAAGGAGGGGATCAGCCCCAGCATTTT
cdr3_aa: CASSQGGDQPQHF

v_call: TRBV18
j_call: TRBJ2-7
d_call: .
clone_size: .
cdr3_nt: TGTGCCAGCTCTCGATTACTTCGGGACGAGCAGTACTTC
cdr3_aa: CASSRLLRDEQYF

v_call: TRBV11-2
j_call: TRBJ1-3
d_call: .
clone_size: .
cdr3_nt: TGTGCCAGCAGCGCCCTACCCAGGGCCAGGGGAAACACCATATATTTT
cdr3_aa: CASSALPRARGNTIYF

v_call: TRBV4-1
j_call: TRBJ2-2
d_call: .
clone_size: few
cdr3_nt: TGCGCCAGCAGCCAAGAGGGGACCTTGAACACCGGGGAGCTGTTTTTT
cdr3_aa: CASSQEGTLNTGELFF

v_call: TRBV6-5
j_call: TRBJ1-1
d_call: TRBD1
clone_size: .
cdr3_nt: TGTGCCAGCAGTTACTATGGGACAGGGTCCACTGAAGCTTTCTTT
cdr3_aa: CASSYYGTGSTEAFF

v_call: TRBV5-4
j_call: TRBJ2-1
d_call: .
clone_size: .
cdr3_nt: TGTGCCAGCAGCTACTACAATGAGCAGTTCTTC
cdr3_aa: CASSYYNEQFF